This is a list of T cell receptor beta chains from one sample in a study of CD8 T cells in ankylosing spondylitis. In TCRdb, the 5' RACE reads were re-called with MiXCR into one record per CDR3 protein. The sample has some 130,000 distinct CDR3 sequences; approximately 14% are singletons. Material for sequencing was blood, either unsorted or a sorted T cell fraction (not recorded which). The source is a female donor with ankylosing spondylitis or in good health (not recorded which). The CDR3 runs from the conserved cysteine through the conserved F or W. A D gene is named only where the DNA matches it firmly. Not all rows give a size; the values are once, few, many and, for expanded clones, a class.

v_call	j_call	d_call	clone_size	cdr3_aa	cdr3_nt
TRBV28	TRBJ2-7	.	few	CASNRAPRDEQYF	TGTGCCAGCAACAGGGCCCCTCGGGACGAGCAGTACTTC
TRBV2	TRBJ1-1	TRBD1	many	CASTRDRNPNTEAFF	TGTGCCAGCACCCGGGACAGAAACCCGAACACTGAAGCTTTCTTT
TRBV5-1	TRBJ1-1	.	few	CASSSPGGAQNTEAFF	TGCGCCAGCAGCTCCCCCGGGGGAGCCCAGAACACTGAAGCTTTCTTT
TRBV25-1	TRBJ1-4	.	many	CASSESQWGVEKLFF	TGTGCCAGCAGTGAATCCCAATGGGGGGTAGAAAAACTGTTTTTT
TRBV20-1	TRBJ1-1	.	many	CSASGSGDTEAFF	TGCAGTGCTTCAGGGAGTGGGGACACTGAAGCTTTCTTT
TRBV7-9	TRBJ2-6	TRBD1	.	CASSKGQGRGANVLTF	TGTGCCAGCAGCAAGGGACAGGGGAGAGGGGCCAACGTCCTGACTTTC
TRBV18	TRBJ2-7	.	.	CASSPQGDFSYEQYF	TGTGCCAGCTCACCACAAGGGGACTTTAGCTACGAGCAGTACTTC
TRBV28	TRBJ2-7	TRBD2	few	CASSLYGGGAYEQYF	TGTGCCAGCAGTTTATATGGCGGGGGGGCCTACGAGCAGTACTTC
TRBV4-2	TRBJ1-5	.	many	CASSLEAGSNQPQHF	TGTGCCAGCAGCCTAGAGGCAGGGTCCAATCAGCCCCAGCATTTT
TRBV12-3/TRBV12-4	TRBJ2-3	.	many	CASSFSGTDTQYF	TGTGCCAGCAGCTTTTCGGGGACAGATACGCAGTATTTT
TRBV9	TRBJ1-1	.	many	CASSRFSGTEVFF	TGTGCCAGCAGTAGGTTCTCCGGGACCGAAGTTTTCTTT
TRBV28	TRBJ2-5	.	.	CASRDGSQETQYF	TGTGCCAGCAGGGACGGGAGCCAAGAGACCCAGTACTTC
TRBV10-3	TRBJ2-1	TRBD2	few	CAIYGGGDNEQFF	TGTGCCATCTACGGGGGGGGAGACAATGAGCAGTTCTTC
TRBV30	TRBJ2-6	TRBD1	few	CALDRGGDSGANVLTF	TGTGCCCTGGACAGGGGAGGGGATTCCGGGGCCAACGTCCTGACTTTC
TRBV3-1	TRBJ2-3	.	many	CASSQDGGRTDTQYF	TGTGCCAGCAGCCAAGACGGGGGCCGCACAGATACGCAGTATTTT
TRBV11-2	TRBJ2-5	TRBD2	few	CASSLELAGGLGETQYF	TGTGCCAGCAGCTTAGAATTAGCGGGAGGGCTTGGTGAGACCCAGTACTTC
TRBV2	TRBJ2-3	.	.	CASSPDSTWTDTQYF	TGTGCCAGCAGCCCGGACAGTACTTGGACAGATACGCAGTATTTT